The 32 T cell receptor beta chains below come from one sample, sequenced in a study of blood T cell repertoires in COVID-19. This table comes from immunoSEQ multiplex PCR, and its TCRdb copy is limited to in-frame clones, with some not included. The table includes tens of thousands of clones, about 80% detected once. The specimen was peripheral blood. Receptors originate from a woman aged 55 to 70 with acute or convalescent COVID-19.

The rearrangement links TRBV4-1 to TRBJ1-5, with 8 bases that match TRBD1. Germline-derived CDR1 and CDR2 are MGHRA and YSYEKL. CDR3 length: 15 residues. The V gene end was trimmed by 4 bases and the J gene end by 3 bases; junction bases not matched to a gene: 5. This CDR3 reads CASSLLDRDNQPQHF. For the CDR3, the DNA is TGCGCCAGCAGCCTCCTGGACAGGGACAATCAGCCCCAGCATTTT.

This chain links TRBV12-5 with TRBJ2-7, with TRBD2 matching over 15 bases. The CDR3 is made up of 17 amino acids. Per germline, CDR1 LGHNT and CDR2 FRNRAP. Trimming cost V 0 bases and J 6 bases; bases outside gene matches: 6. The CDR3 here is CASGLVGLAGGFVEQYF. CDR3 bases: TGTGCTAGTGGTTTGGTGGGACTAGCGGGGGGATTCGTCGAGCAGTACTTC. Using reference TRBV12-5 and TRBJ2-7 for the parts outside the CDR3, the full variable domain is DARVTQTPRHKVTEMGQEVTMRCQPILGHNTVFWYRQTMMQGLELLAYFRNRAPLDDSGMPKDRFSAEMPDATLATLKIQPSEPRDSAVYFCASGLVGLAGGFVEQYFGPGTRLTVT.

This chain joins TRBV28 and TRBJ1-4; D perhaps matches TRBD1 (6 bases). This CDR3 is built from 14 residues. The V end was cut by 6 bases, the J end by 7 bases, with 15 bases between. Per germline, CDR1 MDHEN and CDR2 SYDVKM. The CDR3 DNA follows: TGTGCCAGCAGCTCTACAGGGACCTTTGAAAAACTGTTTTTT. Its protein product is CASSSTGTFEKLFF. Full variable domain (remainder filled in from reference TRBV28 and TRBJ1-4): DVKVTQSSRYLVKRTGEKVFLECVQDMDHENMFWYRQDPGLGLRLIYFSYDVKMKEKGDIPEGYSVSREKKERFSLILESASTNQTSMYLCASSSTGTFEKLFFGSGTQLSVL.

This chain links TRBV11-2 with TRBJ2-1; 7 bases align to TRBD2. This CDR3 has 14 residues. The J segment lost 7 bases and the V segment lost 4 bases, leaving 7 bases of the junction unmatched. In germline, CDR1 is SGHAT, CDR2 FQNNGV. CDR3 coding DNA: TGTGCCAGCAGCTCCATAGCGGGTGGAAATGAGCAGTTCTTC. It translates to CASSSIAGGNEQFF.

The chain couples TRBV6-4 to TRBJ2-4; D might be TRBD2 (5 bases). Germline V gene lookup returns CDR1 MRHNA and CDR2 SNTAGT. The CDR3 covers 13 residues. V gave up 6 bases and J gave up 9 bases, with 15 bases separating them. The CDR3 DNA sequence: TGTGCCAGCAGCCCTGACCGGGCGGGCATTCAGTACTTC. This encodes CASSPDRAGIQYF.

The rearrangement uses TRBV15 and TRBJ1-4, with 12 positions matching TRBD1. The V and J ends lost 1 base and 4 bases, in that order; junction bases with no gene match: 7. Germline values: CDR1 LNHNV, CDR2 YYDKDF (reference sequence). The CDR3 consists of 18 residues. The CDR3: CATSRGSGTGGGNEKLFF. The CDR3 nucleotides read TGTGCCACCAGCAGAGGGTCCGGGACAGGGGGCGGTAATGAAAAACTGTTTTTT.

The chain uses TRBV19 and TRBJ2-4; 7 nucleotides match TRBD2. The CDR3 sequence is 12 residues long. J gave up 4 bases and V 7 bases, and 1 base lay outside the gene matches. Germline V gives CDR1 LNHDA, CDR2 SQIVND (reference sequence). CDR3 in DNA: TGTGCCAGTACCGGGGGGAAAAACATTCAGTACTTC. Amino acid sequence: CASTGGKNIQYF.

This clone has only one observation. The DNA for the CDR3 is TGTGCCAGTAGTGTAAGACAGGGGGCGACTGGGGCCAACGTCCTGACTTTC. Translating it yields CASSVRQGATGANVLTF. The rearrangement links TRBV19 to TRBJ2-6; 10 bases agree with TRBD1. The J segment lost 2 bases and the V segment lost 5 bases, leaving 6 bases of the junction unmatched. The CDR3 length is 17 residues. Germline V gene data show CDR1 as LNHDA and CDR2 as SQIVND (reference sequence).

This chain links TRBV18 with TRBJ1-5; 10 nucleotides agree with TRBD1. Germline loops: CDR1 KGHSH, CDR2 LQKENI. J lost 4 bases, V lost 6 bases, and 6 bases had no gene match. CDR3 length: 15 residues. This CDR3 reads CASSDAGQGNQPQHF. Written as DNA, the CDR3 is TGTGCCAGCTCGGACGCGGGACAGGGGAATCAGCCCCAGCATTTT.

The chain combines TRBV30 with TRBJ1-1; D not certain. Germline V gene sequence: CDR1 GTSNPN, CDR2 SVGIG (reference sequence). The ends were cut back, 1 base at V and 0 bases at J, with 9 bases in the middle. The CDR3 sequence is 14 residues long. CDR3 in amino acids: CAWSGPGMNTEAFF. CDR3 nucleotides: TGTGCCTGGAGTGGCCCAGGCATGAACACTGAAGCTTTCTTT.

The chain carries TRBV7-3 and TRBJ1-1, with a weak D call TRBD1 (5 bases). From germline, CDR1 is SGHTA and CDR2 FQGTGA. Trimming took 3 bases from V and 3 from J, leaving 11 bases between them. This CDR3 is 14 amino acids long. The CDR3 bases are TGTGCCAGCAGCTTGGCAGGGAAAGACACTGAAGCTTTCTTT. It translates to CASSLAGKDTEAFF.

This clone has just a few counts. V is TRBV27 and J is TRBJ1-2, with 9 nucleotides matching TRBD1. Germline CDR1 and CDR2: MNHEY and SMNVEV (reference sequence). The J segment lost 4 bases and the V segment lost 6 bases, leaving 3 bases of the junction unmatched. The CDR3 covers 13 residues. CDR3 in DNA: TGTGCCAGCAGCCGGGACAGGGCCTATGGCTACACCTTC. Translating gives CASSRDRAYGYTF.

The V gene is TRBV7-9, the J gene TRBJ2-7; TRBD1 matches at 7 bases. Losses at the gene ends were 3 bases for V and 2 bases for J; bases not matched to a gene: 7. The CDR3 covers 15 residues. From germline, CDR1 is SEHNR and CDR2 FQNEAQ (reference sequence). CDR3 in amino acids: CASSFRRGSPYEQYF. CDR3 DNA: TGTGCCAGCAGCTTCCGCAGGGGGTCCCCCTACGAGCAGTACTTC.

The gene calls are TRBV4-1 and TRBJ2-1, with D perhaps TRBD2 (5 bases). This CDR3 contains 12 residues. From germline, CDR1 is MGHRA and CDR2 YSYEKL. Trimming took off 1 base at V and 8 bases at J, with 6 bases between the two ends. The CDR3 here is CASSQGRDEQFF. The CDR3 nucleotides are TGCGCCAGCAGCCAAGGGCGGGATGAGCAGTTCTTC.

This sequence joins TRBV6-5 and TRBJ2-5, with 7 positions matching TRBD1. Trimming at V came to 5 bases and at J to 4 bases, leaving 10 bases not matched to a gene. The CDR3 consists of 15 residues. CDR1 MNHEY and CDR2 SVGAGI come from the germline V gene. The CDR3: CASSPGTALVETQYF. CDR3 coding DNA: TGTGCCAGCAGTCCCGGGACAGCACTAGTAGAGACCCAGTACTTC.

This chain joins TRBV24-1 and TRBJ2-1; 7 positions agree with TRBD2. The germline V gene encodes CDR1 KGHDR and CDR2 SFDVKD. V gave up 9 bases and J gave up 3 bases; unmatched junction bases: 4. This CDR3 comprises 13 residues. CDR3 sequence reads: CATGASGYNEQFF. CDR3 DNA: TGTGCCACCGGGGCTAGCGGCTACAATGAGCAGTTCTTC.

The rearrangement uses TRBV6-5 and TRBJ2-6, with D perhaps TRBD1 (5 bases). Trimming took 6 bases from V and 0 from J, leaving 9 bases between them. Per germline, CDR1 MNHEY and CDR2 SVGAGI. The CDR3 sequence is 15 residues long. CDR3 protein: CASRPDSSGANVLTF. CDR3 DNA sequence: TGTGCCAGCAGACCCGACAGCTCTGGGGCCAACGTCCTGACTTTC.

The CDR3 sequence is CATSFDRGASGAFF. CDR3 DNA: TGTGCCACCAGCTTCGACAGGGGGGCATCTGGAGCTTTCTTT. The rearrangement joins TRBV15 to TRBJ1-1; 9 bases match TRBD1. The germline V gene encodes CDR1 LNHNV and CDR2 YYDKDF (reference sequence). This CDR3 has 14 residues. V was pared by 5 bases and J by 10 bases, with 11 bases of the junction left unmatched.

This clone was seen more than once but under ten times. The chain joins TRBV2 to TRBJ1-5; D remains unclear. This CDR3 spans 13 amino acids. Germline V gives CDR1 SNHLY, CDR2 FYNNEI. The V end lost 6 bases, the J end lost 4 bases, and 10 bases lay between the germline ends. CDR3 coding DNA: TGTGCCAGCAGGCCGACACAAAATCAGCCCCAGCATTTT. This translates into CASRPTQNQPQHF.

The chain couples TRBV10-2 to TRBJ2-5; 7 bases map to TRBD2. The CDR3 is made up of 13 amino acids. Germline assignment: CDR1 WSHSY and CDR2 SAAADI. The ends lost 2 bases at V and 4 bases at J; junction bases unmatched: 1. This CDR3 reads CASSEGRGETQYF. The CDR3 DNA sequence: TGCGCCAGCAGTGAGGGGAGGGGAGAGACCCAGTACTTC.

The CDR3, as DNA: TGTGTCAGAAGCTTGGTGCTGGACTTCGACTCTGGAAACACCATATATTTT. Translated, it gives CVRSLVLDFDSGNTIYF. V gene TRBV7-5 combines with J gene TRBJ1-3. TRBV7-5 corresponds to a pseudogene. The CDR3 length is 17 residues.

The V and J genes are TRBV11-3 and TRBJ2-5; weak D call: TRBD1 (6 bases). This CDR3 has 13 residues. Trimming took 4 bases from V and 1 from J, leaving 7 bases between them. Germline V gene sequence: CDR1 SGHNT, CDR2 YENEEA. The CDR3 reads CASSSRGQETQYF. CDR3 nucleotides: TGTGCCAGCAGCTCCAGGGGCCAAGAGACCCAGTACTTC.

The genes are TRBV19 and TRBJ1-5; D is ambiguous. CDR1 is LNHDA, CDR2 SQIVND, per germline (reference sequence). The CDR3 contains 12 residues. V gave up 7 bases and J gave up 5 bases, with 9 bases separating them. Written as DNA, the CDR3 is TGTGCCAGTAAGACTAAGGATCAGCCCCAGCATTTT. It is translated as CASKTKDQPQHF.

This chain uses TRBV10-3 with TRBJ2-7; possibly TRBD1 for D (6 bases). V lost 2 bases to trimming and J lost 7 bases, with 15 bases between them. The CDR3 has 14 residues. Per germline, CDR1 ENHRY and CDR2 SYGVKD. The CDR3 loop reads CAISEVQGRWEQYF. For the CDR3, the DNA is TGTGCCATCAGTGAGGTCCAGGGGAGATGGGAGCAGTACTTC.

This clone has just a few counts. The chain recombines TRBV3-1 (or the pseudogene TRBV3-2) with TRBJ1-2, with D uncertain. Germline V gene lookup returns CDR1 LGHDT and CDR2 YNNKEL (reference sequence). With 1 base removed from V and 8 bases from J, the gap between germline ends came to 8 bases. The length of the CDR3 is 12 residues. CDR3 amino acids: CASSQVGGGYTF. The CDR3 DNA is TGTGCCAGCAGCCAAGTTGGAGGAGGCTACACCTTC.

CDR3 DNA: TGTGCAAGTCGCTTGGGTTCGGGACACAACTACGAGCAGTACTTC. Protein sequence: CASRLGSGHNYEQYF. V gene TRBV12-2 combines with J gene TRBJ2-7; TRBD1 reflects the table's D call only, with no check against the DNA. TRBV12-2 is deemed a pseudogene. CDR3 length: 15 residues.

The J gene is TRBJ2-7, the V gene TRBV19, with TRBD1 matching over 7 bases. The CDR3 covers 15 residues. V shed 9 bases, J shed 3 bases, and the junction held 14 bases outside the gene matches. Germline V lookup: CDR1 LNHDA, CDR2 SQIVND (reference sequence). CDR3 region: CASSLPTGTVYEQYF. The CDR3 nucleotides read TGTGCCAGCTCCTTGCCCACCGGGACAGTCTACGAGCAGTACTTC.

The V and J genes are TRBV21-1 and TRBJ1-5. TRBV21-1 represents a pseudogene. This CDR3 is 15 amino acids long. CDR3 protein: CASSKRRGKHQPQHF. DNA of the CDR3: TGTGCCAGCAGCAAAAGGAGGGGAAAGCATCAGCCCCAGCATTTT.

The chain carries TRBV4-2 and TRBJ1-2; 9 nucleotides agree with TRBD1. The CDR3 is 15 residues long. V shed 1 base and J 6 bases; nucleotides not matched to a gene: 6. CDR1 is LGHNA, CDR2 YNFKEQ, per germline. The CDR3 is CASSQGGGQGDGYTF. For the CDR3, the DNA is TGTGCCAGCAGCCAAGGGGGGGGACAGGGAGATGGCTACACCTTC.

The chain has TRBV18 and TRBJ1-1; tentative D call: TRBD1 (5 bases). V was trimmed by 5 bases and J by 1 base, leaving 11 bases between them. Germline CDR1 KGHSH, CDR2 LQKENI. The CDR3 contains 14 residues. This CDR3 reads CASSTSTGNTEAFF. The CDR3 region has the DNA TGTGCCAGCTCAACCAGCACAGGGAACACTGAAGCTTTCTTT.

The rearrangement joins TRBV2 to TRBJ2-7; 9 positions match TRBD2. Unmatched junction bases numbered 9, after V lost 2 bases and J lost 4 bases. Germline V gives CDR1 SNHLY, CDR2 FYNNEI. This CDR3 contains 16 residues. CDR3 nucleotides: TGTGCCAGCAGTGAATGGAGGGCTAGCGGGGAATACGAGCAGTACTTC. Amino acids: CASSEWRASGEYEQYF. Full variable domain (outside the CDR3, taken from reference TRBV2 and TRBJ2-7): EPEVTQTPSHQVTQMGQEVILRCVPISNHLYFYWYRQILGQKVEFLVSFYNNEISEKSEIFDDQFSVERPDGSNFTLKIRSTKLEDSAMYFCASSEWRASGEYEQYFGPGTRLTVT.

This chain connects TRBV7-2 to TRBJ1-5, with D possibly TRBD1 on 5 matching bases. With 4 bases removed from V and 11 bases from J, the gap between germline ends came to 12 bases. The germline gives CDR1 SGHTA, CDR2 FQGNSA. The length of the CDR3 is 12 residues. The CDR3 DNA is TGTGCCAGCAGCTCACCGGGAGGGGCCCAGCATTTT. Protein sequence: CASSSPGGAQHF.